The entry below gives a single T cell receptor (beta chain) sequence along with its context. Its antigen is currently unknown. This entry belongs to a study of shared clonotypes between healthy human individuals. The overall study: For every donor, three CD4 naive, three CD4 memory, two CD8 naive and one CD8 memory plates were used.

Sequencing was performed with immunoSEQ multiplex PCR; in TCRdb, only in-frame clones are kept and a portion is missing. The table has some 1.4 million clones, roughly 95% seen once. Germline values: CDR1 SGHRS, CDR2 YFSETQ. V gave up 0 bases and J gave up 0 bases, with 8 bases separating them. CDR3 length equals 15 residues. Regarding the study as a whole: Some clonotypes were shared by all four sorted-subset donors, while others were not shared. The non-shared ones had lower generation probabilities than the shared ones.

The chain links TRBV5-1 to TRBJ2-3; no firm D call. The source of this sequence is a young man in good health. Sequencing was done on a sample of naive CD4+ T cells sorted from blood. The subset: CD45RA+ positively selected. The CDR3 sequence is CASSLGSRSTDTQYF. The CDR3 DNA reads TGCGCCAGCAGCTTGGGTTCCCGGAGCACAGATACGCAGTATTTT. Combining the CDR3 with reference TRBV5-1 and TRBJ2-3 gives the whole variable domain KAGVTQTPRYLIKTRGQQVTLSCSPISGHRSVSWYQQTPGQGLQFLFEYFSETQRNKGNFPGRFSGRQFSNSRSEMNVSTLELGDSALYLCASSLGSRSTDTQYFGPGTRLTVL.